A selection of T cell receptor beta chains follows, all from one sample in a study of beta chain features in type 1 diabetes. Sequencing was performed with immunoSEQ multiplex PCR; in TCRdb, only in-frame clones are kept and a portion is missing. The data contain some 300,000 clones, under 8.5% of them singletons. Sequencing used central memory CD4+ T cells from blood. These receptor sequences come from a woman between 18 and 29 years old in good health. Each CDR3 is given with its conserved first and last residue.

CDR3 length: 12
J gene: TRBJ2-7
V gene: TRBV29-1
CDR3 protein: CSVYTQGYEQYF

CDR3 length: 16
J gene: TRBJ1-5
V gene: TRBV19
CDR3 protein: CASRPTSGQGVGPQHF

CDR3 length: 16
J gene: TRBJ1-6
V gene: TRBV2
CDR3 protein: CASSAQGSRYNSPLHF

CDR3 length: 13
J gene: TRBJ1-6
V gene: TRBV2
CDR3 protein: CASGGATNSPLHF

CDR3 length: 11
J gene: TRBJ2-1
V gene: TRBV9
CDR3 protein: CASSAQQKQFF

CDR3 length: 12
J gene: TRBJ2-1
V gene: TRBV6-1
CDR3 protein: CASKREYNEQFF

CDR3 length: 13
J gene: TRBJ2-2
V gene: TRBV7-2
CDR3 protein: CASSSRDRGELFF

CDR3 length: 15
J gene: TRBJ2-2
V gene: TRBV28
CDR3 protein: CASSLIGSRAGELFF

CDR3 length: 13
J gene: TRBJ1-1
V gene: TRBV29-1
CDR3 protein: CSVGDRMNTEAFF

CDR3 length: 13
J gene: TRBJ2-3
V gene: TRBV2
CDR3 protein: CASRTGGKDTQYF

CDR3 length: 16
J gene: TRBJ1-2
V gene: TRBV9
CDR3 protein: CASSAYPRDRGYGYTF

CDR3 length: 15
J gene: TRBJ1-1
V gene: TRBV30
CDR3 protein: CAWKPPGQLNTEAFF

CDR3 length: 15
J gene: TRBJ2-1
V gene: TRBV6-5
CDR3 protein: CASSRSGHPNNEQFF

CDR3 length: 11
J gene: TRBJ2-7
V gene: TRBV20-1
CDR3 protein: CSAGGLYEQYF

CDR3 length: 15
J gene: TRBJ2-5
V gene: TRBV19
CDR3 protein: CASSPRRRVQETQYF

CDR3 length: 14
J gene: TRBJ1-4
V gene: TRBV6-6
CDR3 protein: CASNTGTGVEKLFF

CDR3 length: 14
J gene: TRBJ2-1
V gene: TRBV7-9
CDR3 protein: CASSLAITSNEQFF

CDR3 length: 15
J gene: TRBJ2-5
V gene: TRBV5-1
CDR3 protein: CASSAAQGGWETQYF

CDR3 length: 13
J gene: TRBJ1-2
V gene: TRBV7-2
CDR3 protein: CASSLGYSYGYTF

CDR3 length: 15
J gene: TRBJ2-1
V gene: TRBV7-9
CDR3 protein: CASRMGLAGADEQFF

CDR3 length: 15
J gene: TRBJ2-3
V gene: TRBV4-3
CDR3 protein: CASSQDRAGTDTQYF

CDR3 length: 17
J gene: TRBJ2-1
V gene: TRBV27
CDR3 protein: CASSLSQREGLYNEQFF

CDR3 length: 18
J gene: TRBJ2-1
V gene: TRBV7-9
CDR3 protein: CASSFEGRLAGGYNEQFF

CDR3 length: 14
J gene: TRBJ2-5
V gene: TRBV28
CDR3 protein: CASSNSVFQETQYF

CDR3 length: 13
J gene: TRBJ2-1
V gene: TRBV2
CDR3 protein: CASKELDYNEQFF

CDR3 length: 17
J gene: TRBJ2-2
V gene: TRBV5-5
CDR3 protein: CASSPRNPGSNTGELFF

CDR3 length: 16
J gene: TRBJ2-1
V gene: TRBV14
CDR3 protein: CASSQARLADQGEQFF